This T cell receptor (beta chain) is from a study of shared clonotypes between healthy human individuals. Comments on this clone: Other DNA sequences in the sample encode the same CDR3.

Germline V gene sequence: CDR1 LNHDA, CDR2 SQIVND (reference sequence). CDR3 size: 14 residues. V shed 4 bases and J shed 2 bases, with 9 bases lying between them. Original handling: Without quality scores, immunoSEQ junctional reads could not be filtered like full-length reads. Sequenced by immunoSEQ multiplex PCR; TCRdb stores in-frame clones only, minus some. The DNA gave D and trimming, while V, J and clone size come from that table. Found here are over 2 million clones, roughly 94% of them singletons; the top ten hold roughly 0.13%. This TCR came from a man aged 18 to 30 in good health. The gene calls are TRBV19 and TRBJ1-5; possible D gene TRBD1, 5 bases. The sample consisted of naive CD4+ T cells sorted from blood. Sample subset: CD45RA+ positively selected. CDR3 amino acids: CASSSGTGNQPQHF. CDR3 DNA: TGTGCCAGTAGTAGCGGGACGGGCAATCAGCCCCAGCATTTT.